This TCR beta chain appears in the sequencing data of a study of PD-1 blockade in mismatch repair-deficient tumors. PCR or immunohistochemistry showed mismatch repair deficiency in every enrolled patient. TCR sequencing covered a few patients who responded to pembrolizumab. Germline CDR1 reads LNHDA; CDR2 reads SQIVND (reference sequence). The CDR3 is 15 residues long. The ends lost 6 bases at V and 3 bases at J; junction bases unmatched: 6. Study-level points and caveats: Rapid post-treatment expansion, then contraction, generally preceding radiologic response, marked tumor-resident clones.

Generated by immunoSEQ multiplex PCR, the TCRdb table keeps only in-frame clones and is missing some. The table shows 55,000 to 85,000 clones, with approximately 82% occurring only once. This clone was recorded at least ten times. The antigen remains undetermined. The genes are TRBV19 and TRBJ2-2; TRBD1 agrees at 8 bases. The sequence derives from an adult with mismatch repair-deficient cancer. The sample in question was peripheral blood, obtained 2 weeks after starting pembrolizumab. In DNA, the CDR3 is TGTGCCAGTAGGACCGGGACAGGTCACACCGGGGAGCTGTTTTTT. It encodes CASRTGTGHTGELFF.